Sequencing of this T cell receptor (beta chain) was carried out in a study of T-cell reconstitution after alpha-beta-depleted transplantation in children. Unique molecular identifiers tagged the TCRbeta library. TCRdb processed the PCR reads anew with MiXCR; each CDR3 protein has one entry. The sample gives hundreds of thousands of distinct CDR3 sequences, about an eighth of which show up once; around 0.8% is in the top ten. Germline values: CDR1 LGHDT, CDR2 YNNKEL (reference sequence). Trimming removed 6 bases from V and 1 base from J, with 16 bases in between. The CDR3 is made up of 15 amino acids. This clonotype was recorded a few times. Antigen: not known. Points from the study as a whole: T-cell counts and diversity were attributed mostly to newly produced T cells one year after transplant. Reportedly, roughly two months post-transplant, alpha-beta T cells arose from several hundred expanded graft clones.

The receptor was isolated from a girl between 2 and 10 years old with congenital amegakaryocytic thrombocytopenia, due to receive a stem cell transplant. Here the sequenced sample was PBMCs, taken before TCRalphabeta/CD19-depleted stem cell transplant. The V call is TRBV3-1, the J call TRBJ2-7; perhaps TRBD1 as D (5 bases). The CDR3 DNA sequence: TGTGCCAGCAGTCGCAACGACAGATCATCCTACGAGCAGTACTTC. It is translated as CASSRNDRSSYEQYF.